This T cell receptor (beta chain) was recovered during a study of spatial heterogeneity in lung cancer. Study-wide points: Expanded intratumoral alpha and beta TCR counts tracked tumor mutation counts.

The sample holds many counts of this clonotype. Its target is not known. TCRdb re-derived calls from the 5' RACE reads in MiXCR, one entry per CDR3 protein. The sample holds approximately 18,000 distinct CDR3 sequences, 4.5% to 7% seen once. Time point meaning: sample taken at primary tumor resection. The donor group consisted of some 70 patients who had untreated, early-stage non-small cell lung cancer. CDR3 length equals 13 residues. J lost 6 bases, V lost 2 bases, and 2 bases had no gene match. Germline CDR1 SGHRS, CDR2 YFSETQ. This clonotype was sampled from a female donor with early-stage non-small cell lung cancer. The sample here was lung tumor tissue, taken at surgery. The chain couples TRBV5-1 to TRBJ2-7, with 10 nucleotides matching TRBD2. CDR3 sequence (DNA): TGCGCCAGCAGCTTAGCGGGAGGGATCGAGCAGTACTTC. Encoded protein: CASSLAGGIEQYF.